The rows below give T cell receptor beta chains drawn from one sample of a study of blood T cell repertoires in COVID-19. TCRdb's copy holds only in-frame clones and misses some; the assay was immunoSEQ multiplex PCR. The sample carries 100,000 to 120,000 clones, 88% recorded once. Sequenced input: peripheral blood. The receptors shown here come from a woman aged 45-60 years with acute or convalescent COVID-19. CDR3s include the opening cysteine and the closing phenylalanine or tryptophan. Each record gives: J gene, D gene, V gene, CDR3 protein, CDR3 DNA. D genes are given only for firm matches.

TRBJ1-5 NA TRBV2 CASRKERSNQPQHF TGTGCCAGCAGAAAAGAGCGGAGCAATCAGCCCCAGCATTTT
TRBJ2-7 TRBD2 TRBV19 CASSIGMAVSSGTPPYEQYF TGTGCCAGTAGTATTGGTATGGCAGTCTCTAGCGGGACGCCTCCCTACGAGCAGTACTTC
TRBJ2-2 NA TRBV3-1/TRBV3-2 CASSHAAGTGELFF TGTGCCAGCAGCCATGCGGCGGGCACCGGGGAGCTGTTTTTT
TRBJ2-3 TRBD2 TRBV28 CASSFLAGGRDTQYF TGTGCCAGCAGTTTCTTAGCGGGAGGGAGAGATACGCAGTATTTT
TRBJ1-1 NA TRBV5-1 CASRTGNTEAFF TGCGCCAGCAGAACGGGGAACACTGAAGCTTTCTTT
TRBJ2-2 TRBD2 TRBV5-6 CASSHRPGLASKNTGELFF TGTGCCAGCAGCCACAGACCGGGACTAGCGTCAAAGAACACCGGGGAGCTGTTTTTT
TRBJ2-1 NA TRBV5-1 CASSLVREGGNEQFF TGCGCCAGCAGCTTGGTTCGGGAAGGAGGCAATGAGCAGTTCTTC
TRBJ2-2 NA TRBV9 CASSVGAPNTGELFF TGTGCCAGCAGCGTAGGGGCACCGAACACCGGGGAGCTGTTTTTT
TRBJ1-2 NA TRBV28 CASSETEDYGYTF TGTGCCAGCAGCGAGACTGAGGACTATGGCTACACCTTC
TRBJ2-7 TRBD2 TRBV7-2 CASGRSGASAGEQYF TGTGCCAGCGGAAGGAGCGGGGCCTCGGCGGGCGAGCAGTACTTC
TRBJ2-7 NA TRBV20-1 CSAIMPGEQYF TGCAGTGCTATCATGCCGGGTGAGCAGTACTTC
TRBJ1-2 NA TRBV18 CASSSISDRANYGYTF TGTGCCAGCTCATCCATATCGGACAGAGCTAACTATGGCTACACCTTC
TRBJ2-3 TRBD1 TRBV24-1 CATRDRAGDTQYF TGTGCCACCCGGGACAGGGCGGGAGATACGCAGTATTTT
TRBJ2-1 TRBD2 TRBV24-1 CATSDRRSSGYNEQFF TGTGCCACCAGTGATCGCCGCTCTAGCGGTTACAATGAGCAGTTCTTC
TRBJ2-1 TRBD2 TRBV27 CASSVGGGFYNEQFF TGTGCCAGCAGTGTGGGGGGAGGGTTCTACAATGAGCAGTTCTTC
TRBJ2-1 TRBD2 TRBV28 CASSLKSQGTSGQFF TGTGCCAGCAGTTTAAAGAGCCAGGGGACTAGCGGACAGTTCTTC
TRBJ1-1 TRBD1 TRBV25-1 CASRGPGQGSEAFF TGTGCCAGCAGGGGGCCGGGACAGGGGTCTGAAGCTTTCTTT
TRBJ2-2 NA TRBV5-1 CASSSDSLGPHGELFF TGCGCCAGCAGCTCGGACAGTTTGGGTCCCCACGGGGAGCTGTTTTTT
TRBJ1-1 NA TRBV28 CASSFGGFNTEAFF TGTGCCAGCAGTTTTGGGGGCTTCAACACTGAAGCTTTCTTT